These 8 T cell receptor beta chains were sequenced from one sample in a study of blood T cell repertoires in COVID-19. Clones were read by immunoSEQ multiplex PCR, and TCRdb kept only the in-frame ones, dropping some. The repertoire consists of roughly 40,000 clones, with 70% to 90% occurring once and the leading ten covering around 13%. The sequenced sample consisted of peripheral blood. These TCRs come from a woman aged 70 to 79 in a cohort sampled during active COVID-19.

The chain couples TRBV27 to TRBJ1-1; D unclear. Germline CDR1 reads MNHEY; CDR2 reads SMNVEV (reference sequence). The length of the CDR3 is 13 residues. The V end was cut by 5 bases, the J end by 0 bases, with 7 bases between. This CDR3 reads CASSPQMNTEAFF. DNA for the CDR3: TGTGCCAGCAGTCCCCAGATGAACACTGAAGCTTTCTTT.

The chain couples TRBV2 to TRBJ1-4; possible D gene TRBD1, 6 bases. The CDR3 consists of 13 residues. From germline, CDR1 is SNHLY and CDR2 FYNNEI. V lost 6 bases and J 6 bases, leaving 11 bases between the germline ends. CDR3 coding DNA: TGTGCCAGCAGGGAGACAGGACATGAAAAACTGTTTTTT. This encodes CASRETGHEKLFF.

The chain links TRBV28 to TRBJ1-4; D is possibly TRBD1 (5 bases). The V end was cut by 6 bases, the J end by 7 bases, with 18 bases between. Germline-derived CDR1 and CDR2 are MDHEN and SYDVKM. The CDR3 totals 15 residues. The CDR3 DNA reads TGTGCCAGCAGGGGACCGGACATGGAGGGTGAAAAACTGTTTTTT. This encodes CASRGPDMEGEKLFF.

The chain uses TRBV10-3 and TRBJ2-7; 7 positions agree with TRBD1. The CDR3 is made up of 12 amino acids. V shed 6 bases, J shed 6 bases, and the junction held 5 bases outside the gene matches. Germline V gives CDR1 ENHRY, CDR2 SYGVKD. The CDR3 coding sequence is TGTGCCATCAGAGAGACAGGGTTCGAGCAGTACTTC. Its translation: CAIRETGFEQYF.

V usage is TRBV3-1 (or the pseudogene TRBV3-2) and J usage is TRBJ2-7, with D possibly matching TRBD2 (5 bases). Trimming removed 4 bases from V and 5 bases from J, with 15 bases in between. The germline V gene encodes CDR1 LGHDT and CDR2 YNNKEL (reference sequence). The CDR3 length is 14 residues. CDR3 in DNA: TGTGCCAGCAGCCTCCGAGGGAGTGACCACGAGCAGTACTTC. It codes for CASSLRGSDHEQYF.

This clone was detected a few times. Here the CDR3 reads CASSPRDRGYEQYF. CDR3 in DNA: TGTGCCAGCAGCCCCCGGGACAGGGGTTACGAGCAGTACTTC. The J gene is TRBJ2-7, the V gene TRBV7-9, with 10 bases lining up with TRBD1. The V and J ends lost 5 bases and 4 bases, in that order; junction bases with no gene match: 5. Germline-derived CDR1 and CDR2 are SEHNR and FQNEAQ (reference sequence). CDR3 length equals 14 residues.

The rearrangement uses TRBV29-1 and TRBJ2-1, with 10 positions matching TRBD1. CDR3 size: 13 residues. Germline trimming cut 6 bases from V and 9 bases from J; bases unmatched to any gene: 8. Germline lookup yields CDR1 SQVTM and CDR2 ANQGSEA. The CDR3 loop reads CSVRDRGVGEQFF. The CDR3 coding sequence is TGCAGCGTCCGGGACAGGGGAGTAGGTGAGCAGTTCTTC.

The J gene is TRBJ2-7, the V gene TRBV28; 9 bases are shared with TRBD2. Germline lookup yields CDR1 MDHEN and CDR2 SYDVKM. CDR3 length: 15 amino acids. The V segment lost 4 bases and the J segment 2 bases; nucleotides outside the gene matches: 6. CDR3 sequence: CASSSPTSGPYEQYF. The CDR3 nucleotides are TGTGCCAGCAGTTCACCAACTAGCGGGCCCTACGAGCAGTACTTC.